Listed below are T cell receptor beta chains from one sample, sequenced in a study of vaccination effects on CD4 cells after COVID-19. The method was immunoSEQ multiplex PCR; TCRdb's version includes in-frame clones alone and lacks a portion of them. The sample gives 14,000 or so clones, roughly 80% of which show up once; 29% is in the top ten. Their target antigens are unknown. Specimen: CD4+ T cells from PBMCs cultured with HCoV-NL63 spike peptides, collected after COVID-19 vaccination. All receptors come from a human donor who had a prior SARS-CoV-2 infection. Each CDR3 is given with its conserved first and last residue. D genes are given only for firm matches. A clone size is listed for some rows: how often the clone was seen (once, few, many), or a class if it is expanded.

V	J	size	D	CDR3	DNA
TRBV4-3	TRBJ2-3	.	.	CASSPHRDSRYTDTQYF	TGCGCCAGCAGCCCCCACAGGGACTCCCGATACACAGATACGCAGTATTTT
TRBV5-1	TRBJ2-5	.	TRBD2	CASALTATSGRAVPQETQYF	TGCGCCAGCGCTTTGACTGCGACTAGCGGGAGGGCGGTACCCCAAGAGACCCAGTACTTC
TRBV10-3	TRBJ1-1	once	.	CAISEWGTEAFF	TGTGCCATCAGTGAGTGGGGCACTGAAGCTTTCTTT
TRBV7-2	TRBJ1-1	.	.	CASSPRGGGSIEAFF	TGTGCCAGCAGCCCCCGCGGGGGCGGCTCGATTGAAGCTTTCTTT
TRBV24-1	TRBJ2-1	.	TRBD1	CATSDFRGRRFF	TGTGCCACCAGTGATTTCAGGGGGCGACGGTTCTTC
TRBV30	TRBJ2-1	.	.	CAWSGIRYNEQFF	TGTGCCTGGAGCGGAATCAGATACAATGAGCAGTTCTTC
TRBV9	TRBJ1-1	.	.	CASSVPGRSEAFF	TGTGCCAGCAGCGTCCCTGGGAGGTCTGAAGCTTTCTTT
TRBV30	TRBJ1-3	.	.	CAWQQDSGNTIYF	TGTGCCTGGCAACAAGACTCTGGAAACACCATATATTTT
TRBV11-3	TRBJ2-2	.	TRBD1	CASSLGSGTDNTGELFF	TGTGCCAGCAGCTTGGGCTCCGGGACAGATAACACCGGGGAGCTGTTTTTT
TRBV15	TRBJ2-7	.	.	CATSRGGTQAYEQYF	TGTGCCACCAGCAGAGGGGGGACGCAGGCCTACGAGCAGTACTTC
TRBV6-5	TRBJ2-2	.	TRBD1	CASSRDRGGTGELFF	TGTGCCAGCAGTCGGGACAGGGGGGGGACCGGGGAGCTGTTTTTT
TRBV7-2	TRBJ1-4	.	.	CASSLSVVDIEINEKLFF	TGTGCCAGCAGCCTATCGGTGGTGGACATCGAAATTAATGAAAAACTGTTTTTT
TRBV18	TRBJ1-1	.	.	CASSPREQERAFF	TGTGCCAGCTCACCCCGGGAGCAAGAGCGAGCTTTCTTT
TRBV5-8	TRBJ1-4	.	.	CASSLESVTGRSAREKLFF	TGTGCCAGCAGCTTAGAATCAGTCACAGGACGGTCGGCTCGGGAAAAACTGTTTTTT
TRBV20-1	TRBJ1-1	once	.	CSANTEAFF	TGCAGTGCTAACACTGAAGCTTTCTTT
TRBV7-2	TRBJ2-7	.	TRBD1	CASSRQGLYEQYF	TGTGCCAGCAGTCGACAGGGCCTCTACGAGCAGTACTTC
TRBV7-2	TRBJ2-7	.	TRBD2	CASSSDRTSGSNEQYF	TGTGCCAGCAGCTCAGATAGGACTAGCGGGAGTAACGAGCAGTACTTC
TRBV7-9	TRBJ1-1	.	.	CASSLVQNTEAFF	TGTGCCAGCAGCTTAGTACAGAACACTGAAGCTTTCTTT
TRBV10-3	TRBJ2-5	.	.	CAISETNPGAGETQYF	TGTGCCATCAGTGAGACGAATCCAGGGGCGGGAGAGACCCAGTACTTC
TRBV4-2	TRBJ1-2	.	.	CASSRDLRVLYGYTF	TGTGCCAGCAGCCGAGACCTCCGGGTCCTCTATGGCTACACCTTC
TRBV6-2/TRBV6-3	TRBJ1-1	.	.	CASSYNGGSGTEAFF	TGTGCCAGCAGTTACAACGGGGGTAGTGGCACTGAAGCTTTCTTT
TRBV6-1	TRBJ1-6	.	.	CASSESLGGVGNSPLHF	TGTGCCAGCAGTGAATCTCTGGGGGGGGTAGGGAATTCACCTCTCCACTTT
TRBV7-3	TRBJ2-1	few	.	CASSPSVAHNEQFF	TGTGCCAGCAGCCCGTCAGTTGCGCACAATGAGCAGTTCTTC
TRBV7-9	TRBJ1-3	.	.	CASSLSDSSGNTIYF	TGTGCCAGCAGCTTATCGGACTCCTCTGGAAACACCATATATTTT
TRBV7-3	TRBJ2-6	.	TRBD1	CASSPTGAGANVLTF	TGTGCCAGCAGCCCAACAGGGGCTGGGGCCAACGTCCTGACTTTC
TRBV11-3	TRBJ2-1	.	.	CASSMEVSYNEQFF	TGTGCCAGCAGCATGGAGGTCTCCTACAATGAGCAGTTCTTC
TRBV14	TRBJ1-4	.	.	CASSQDLRTNEKLFF	TGTGCCAGCAGCCAAGATTTACGGACTAATGAAAAACTGTTTTTT
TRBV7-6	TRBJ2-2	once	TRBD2	CASSSSLGGRPLAGEVGELFF	TGTGCCAGCAGCTCCAGCCTAGGGGGGAGACCACTAGCGGGAGAGGTCGGGGAGCTGTTTTTT
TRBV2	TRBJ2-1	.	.	CASSDQVSSYNEQFF	TGTGCCAGCAGTGATCAGGTGAGCTCCTACAATGAGCAGTTCTTC
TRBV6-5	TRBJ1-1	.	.	CASSYSAGRTEAFF	TGTGCCAGCAGTTACTCTGCAGGGCGAACTGAAGCTTTCTTT
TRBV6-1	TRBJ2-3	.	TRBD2	CASSELAGVSTDTQYF	TGTGCCAGCAGTGAGCTAGCGGGAGTCTCTACAGATACGCAGTATTTT
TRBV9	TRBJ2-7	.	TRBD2	CASSAAGSSYEQYF	TGTGCCAGCAGCGCAGCGGGGAGCTCCTACGAGCAGTACTTC
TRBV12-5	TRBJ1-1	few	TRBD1	CASGRGQGGTEAFF	TGTGCTAGTGGCCGCGGACAGGGGGGGACTGAAGCTTTCTTT
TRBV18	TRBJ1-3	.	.	CASSPGGARSGNTIYF	TGTGCCAGCTCACCGGGGGGGGCGCGATCTGGAAACACCATATATTTT
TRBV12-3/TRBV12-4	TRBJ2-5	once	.	CASKGSGRTQYF	TGTGCCAGCAAGGGTTCGGGACGGACCCAGTACTTC
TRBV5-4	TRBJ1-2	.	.	CASSALGAASYGYTF	TGTGCCAGCAGTGCCCTTGGAGCGGCTAGCTATGGCTACACCTTC
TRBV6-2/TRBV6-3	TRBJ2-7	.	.	CASSYRVGLQYF	TGTGCCAGCAGTTATCGTGTAGGCCTACAGTACTTC